The clone carrying this T cell receptor beta chain has a count of ten or more. As yet, its antigen is unknown. The source of the sample is a study of CD8 T cells in ankylosing spondylitis. Overall study findings and caveats: Prior work had noted some motif variants in reactive arthritis blood and synovial fluid. Disease-linked clones bore a CD8+ phenotype, appearing relatively rarely in peripheral blood. One TCR beta motif, made up of fewer than 10 highly homologous variants, appeared characteristic of ankylosing spondylitis blood. Significant enrichment of disease-linked clones was reported in matched ankylosing spondylitis synovial fluid.

This CDR3 has 13 amino acids. V was trimmed by 5 bases and J by 2 bases, leaving 12 bases between them. Germline assignment: CDR1 DFQATT and CDR2 SNEGSKA (reference sequence). TCRdb re-analysed the 5' RACE reads in MiXCR, keeping a single row per CDR3 protein. The sample gives around 340,000 distinct CDR3 sequences, around 15% of which show up once; around 0.99% is in the top ten. The receptor was derived from a male donor with ankylosing spondylitis or in good health (not recorded which). The chain links TRBV20-1 to TRBJ2-5, with a tentative D call TRBD2 (6 bases). Specimen: blood, either unsorted or a sorted T cell fraction (not recorded which). CDR3 DNA: TGCAGTGCTGGAGGGCCTTCTCAAGAGACCCAGTACTTC. Amino acids: CSAGGPSQETQYF.